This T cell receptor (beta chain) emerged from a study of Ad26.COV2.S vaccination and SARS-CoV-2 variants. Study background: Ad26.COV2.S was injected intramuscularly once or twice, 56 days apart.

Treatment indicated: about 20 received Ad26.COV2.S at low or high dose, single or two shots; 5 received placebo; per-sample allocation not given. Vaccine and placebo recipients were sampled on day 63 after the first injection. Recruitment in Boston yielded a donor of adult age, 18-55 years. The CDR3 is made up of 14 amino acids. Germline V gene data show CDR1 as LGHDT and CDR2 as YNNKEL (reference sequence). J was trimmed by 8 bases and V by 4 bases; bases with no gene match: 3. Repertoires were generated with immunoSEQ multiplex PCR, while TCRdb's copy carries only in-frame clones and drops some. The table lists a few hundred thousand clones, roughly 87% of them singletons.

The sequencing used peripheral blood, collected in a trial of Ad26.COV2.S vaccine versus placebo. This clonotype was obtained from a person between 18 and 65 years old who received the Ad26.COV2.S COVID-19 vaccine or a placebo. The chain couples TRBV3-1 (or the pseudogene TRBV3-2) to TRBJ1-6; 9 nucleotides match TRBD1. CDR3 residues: CASSPRDRDSPLHF. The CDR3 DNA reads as TGTGCCAGCAGCCCGAGGGACAGGGATTCACCCCTCCACTTT.